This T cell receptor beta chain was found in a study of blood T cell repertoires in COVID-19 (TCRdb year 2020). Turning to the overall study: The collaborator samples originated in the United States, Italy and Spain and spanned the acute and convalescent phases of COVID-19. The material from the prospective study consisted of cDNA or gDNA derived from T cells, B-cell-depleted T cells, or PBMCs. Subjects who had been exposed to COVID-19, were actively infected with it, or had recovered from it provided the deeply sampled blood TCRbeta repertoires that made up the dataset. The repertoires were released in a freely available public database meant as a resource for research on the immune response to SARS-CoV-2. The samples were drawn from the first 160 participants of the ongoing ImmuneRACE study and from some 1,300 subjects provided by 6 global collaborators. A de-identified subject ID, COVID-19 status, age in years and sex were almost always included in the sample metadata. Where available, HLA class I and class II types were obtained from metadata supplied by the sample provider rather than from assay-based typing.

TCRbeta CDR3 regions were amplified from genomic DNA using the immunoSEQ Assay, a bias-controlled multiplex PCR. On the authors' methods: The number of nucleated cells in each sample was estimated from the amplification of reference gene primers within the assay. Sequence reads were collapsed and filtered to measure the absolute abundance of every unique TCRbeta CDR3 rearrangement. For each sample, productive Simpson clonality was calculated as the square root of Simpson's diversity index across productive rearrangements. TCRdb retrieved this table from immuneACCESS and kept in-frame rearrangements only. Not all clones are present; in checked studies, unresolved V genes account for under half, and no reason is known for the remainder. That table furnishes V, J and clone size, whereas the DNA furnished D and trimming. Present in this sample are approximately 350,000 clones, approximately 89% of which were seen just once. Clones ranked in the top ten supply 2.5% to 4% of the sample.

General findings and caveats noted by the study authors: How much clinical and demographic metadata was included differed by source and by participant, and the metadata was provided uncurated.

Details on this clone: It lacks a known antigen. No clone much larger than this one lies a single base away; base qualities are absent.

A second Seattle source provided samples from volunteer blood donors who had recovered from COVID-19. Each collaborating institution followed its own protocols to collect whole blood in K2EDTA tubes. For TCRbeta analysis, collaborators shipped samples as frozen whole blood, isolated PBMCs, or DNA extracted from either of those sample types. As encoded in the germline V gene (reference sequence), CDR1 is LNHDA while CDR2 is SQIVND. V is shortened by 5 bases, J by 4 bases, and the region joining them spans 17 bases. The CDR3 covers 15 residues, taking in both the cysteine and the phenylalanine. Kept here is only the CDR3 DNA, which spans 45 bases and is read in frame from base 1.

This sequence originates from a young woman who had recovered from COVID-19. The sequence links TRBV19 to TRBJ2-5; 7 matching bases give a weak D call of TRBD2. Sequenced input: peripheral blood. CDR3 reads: CASSAPGGWGETQYF. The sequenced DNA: TGTGCCAGTAGTGCCCCGGGGGGCTGGGGAGAGACCCAGTACTTC. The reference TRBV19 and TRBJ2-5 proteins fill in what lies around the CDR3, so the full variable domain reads DGGITQSPKYLFRKEGQNVTLSCEQNLNHDAMYWYRQDPGQGLRLIYYSQIVNDFQKGDIAEGYSVSREKKESFPLTVTSAQKNPTAFYLCASSAPGGWGETQYFGPGTRLLVL.